Below are 30 T cell receptor beta chains sequenced from a single sample in a study of T cell repertoires in cytomegalovirus infection. These TCRs are of unknown antigen specificity. TCRdb reprocessed the reads with MiXCR, giving one entry per CDR3 protein. Altogether under 200,000 distinct CDR3 sequences are present, less than 25% being singletons, with the ten largest covering roughly 25%. The sample here was CD8+ T cells from cultured PBMCs, taken from culture after CMV antigen stimulation. The receptors were sampled from a human donor in good health (CMV status not recorded). Some clones in this sample may be carry-over from other donors' samples.

In its sample, this clonotype was seen once. The chain carries TRBV12-3 or TRBV12-4 and TRBJ2-5; tentatively, D is TRBD2 (6 bases). This CDR3 has 13 residues. With 9 bases removed from V and 6 bases from J, the gap between germline ends came to 17 bases. CDR3 nucleotides: TGTGCCAGTTTAGGAGGGCCTGGGAAGACCCAGTACTTC. It translates to CASLGGPGKTQYF.

The rearrangement links TRBV20-1 to TRBJ2-1, with 10 nucleotides matching TRBD1. The CDR3 consists of 15 residues. Germline assignment: CDR1 DFQATT and CDR2 SNEGSKA (reference sequence). V gave up 1 base and J gave up 6 bases; unmatched junction bases: 6. CDR3 nucleotide sequence: TGCAGTGCTAGAGCTTATCGGACAGGGGGCAATGAGCAGTTCTTC. It translates to CSARAYRTGGNEQFF.

V usage is TRBV6-2 or TRBV6-3 and J usage is TRBJ2-7, with D unclear. The V gene lost 0 bases and the J gene lost 7 bases, with 16 bases spanning the gap. Germline V gene sequence: CDR1 MNHEY, CDR2 SVGEGT. This CDR3 contains 15 residues. In DNA form, the CDR3 reads TGTGCCAGCAGTTACTCACGCGACGGCTACGGGGAGCAGTACTTC. Translated: CASSYSRDGYGEQYF.

This chain connects TRBV15 to TRBJ2-5; TRBD1 aligns across 11 bases. The CDR3 totals 17 residues. V gave up 2 bases and J gave up 7 bases; unmatched junction bases: 12. CDR1 is LNHNV, CDR2 YYDKDF, per germline (reference sequence). CDR3 protein: CATSRRGQGEYLGTQYF. The DNA of the CDR3 is TGTGCCACCAGCAGACGGGGACAGGGGGAATATTTGGGGACCCAGTACTTC.

The chain carries TRBV7-8 and TRBJ2-1, with TRBD2 matching 7 bases. From germline, CDR1 is SGHVS and CDR2 FQNEAQ. With 3 bases clipped from V and 7 bases from J, the junction kept 9 bases outside the gene matches. CDR3 length equals 15 residues. The CDR3 here is CASSFTRGGENEQFF. CDR3 sequence (DNA): TGTGCCAGCAGCTTTACGAGGGGAGGGGAAAATGAGCAGTTCTTC.

The chain joins TRBV4-3 to TRBJ1-5; unclear D gene. There are 13 residues in the CDR3. The V end was cut by 5 bases, the J end by 6 bases, with 11 bases between. Per germline, CDR1 LGHNA and CDR2 YSLEER. In DNA form, the CDR3 reads TGCGCCAGCAGCTTACGATTGGGTCAGCCCCAGCATTTT. Residues: CASSLRLGQPQHF.

The chain couples TRBV4-1 to TRBJ2-3; 8 nucleotides line up with TRBD1. The germline CDR1 and CDR2 sequences are MGHRA and YSYEKL. CDR3 length: 15 residues. Trimming took 1 base from V and 0 from J; bases not matched to a gene: 0. The CDR3 loop reads CASSQGQGSTDTQYF. The CDR3 region has the DNA TGCGCCAGCAGCCAAGGACAGGGGAGCACAGATACGCAGTATTTT.

The chain is built from TRBV7-4 and TRBJ2-7; TRBD2 aligns across 9 bases. The CDR3 totals 14 residues. V lost 2 bases and J lost 6; bases outside the gene matches: 5. CDR1 is SGHVT and CDR2 is SQSDAQ in the germline V gene. The CDR3 protein is CASSLPGLATEQYF. The DNA for the CDR3 is TGTGCCAGCAGCTTACCCGGACTAGCGACCGAGCAGTACTTC.

The J gene is TRBJ2-7, the V gene TRBV15, with D hard to call. Trimming cost V 0 bases and J 0 bases, with 6 bases left between them. Germline V lookup: CDR1 LNHNV, CDR2 YYDKDF (reference sequence). The CDR3 is made up of 14 amino acids. The DNA for the CDR3 is TGTGCCACCAGCAGAGATGAGGACTCCTACGAGCAGTACTTC. As protein: CATSRDEDSYEQYF. The full variable domain, rest sourced from reference TRBV15 and TRBJ2-7, is DAMVIQNPRYQVTQFGKPVTLSCSQTLNHNVMYWYQQKSSQAPKLLFHYYDKDFNNEADTPDNFQSRRPNTSFCFLDIRSPGLGDTAMYLCATSRDEDSYEQYFGPGTRLTVT.

As regards this clonotype: A junction boundary mismatches the germline segment, possibly from a read error. The chain combines TRBV28 with TRBJ1-1, with 7 bases identical to TRBD1. The germline gives CDR1 MDHEN, CDR2 SYDVKM. This CDR3 has 14 amino acids. The CDR3 DNA reads TGTGCCAGCAGCTTATACAACCACAGGGGATCGGCTTTCTTT. Translating it yields CASSLYNHRGSAFF.

The genes are TRBV7-2 and TRBJ2-1; D remains ambiguous. Trimming pared 5 bases from V and 4 bases from J, leaving 9 bases between. The V gene's germline CDR1 is SGHTA and CDR2 FQGNSA. CDR3 length: 13 amino acids. The CDR3 reads CASSTNTYNEQFF. In DNA, the CDR3 is TGTGCCAGCAGCACAAATACTTACAATGAGCAGTTCTTC.

This clonotype was counted between two and nine times. This chain links TRBV7-2 with TRBJ1-5, with D possibly matching TRBD1 (5 bases). The germline gives CDR1 SGHTA, CDR2 FQGNSA. V shed 3 bases and J shed 6 bases, with 15 bases lying between them. CDR3 length: 15 residues. CDR3 nucleotides: TGTGCCAGCAGCTTTGACATTCGGGGGTTTCAGCCCCAGCATTTT. Translated: CASSFDIRGFQPQHF.

This chain uses TRBV7-6 with TRBJ1-2; possible D gene TRBD1, 6 bases. The CDR3 is 14 amino acids. V shed 5 bases and J shed 8 bases, with 18 bases lying between them. Germline CDR1 is SGHVS and CDR2 is FNYEAQ. CDR3 region: CASSTFTGNGGYTF. Here the CDR3 DNA reads TGTGCCAGCAGCACGTTCACAGGGAACGGCGGCTACACCTTC. Looking up the rest from reference TRBV7-6 and TRBJ1-2 gives the full variable domain: GAGVSQSPRYKVTKRGQDVALRCDPISGHVSLYWYRQALGQGPEFLTYFNYEAQQDKSGLPNDRFSAERPEGSISTLTIQRTEQRDSAMYRCASSTFTGNGGYTFGSGTRLTVV.

The chain employs TRBV4-3 and TRBJ2-7, with a possible D match to TRBD2 (5 bases). V was pared by 0 bases and J by 3 bases, with 9 bases between. Germline CDR1 is LGHNA and CDR2 is YSLEER. CDR3 length equals 14 residues. This CDR3 is CASSQDPEGYEQYF. For the CDR3, the DNA is TGCGCCAGCAGCCAAGATCCCGAGGGCTACGAGCAGTACTTC.

This clonotype was observed a few times. The chain carries TRBV6-2 or TRBV6-3 and TRBJ2-7; D tentatively fits TRBD1 or TRBD2 (5 bases each). CDR1 and CDR2 (germline): MNHEY, SVGEGT. The ends were cut back, 4 bases at V and 3 bases at J, with 10 bases in the middle. The length of the CDR3 is 13 residues. CDR3 sequence reads: CASSWQGDYEQYF. The CDR3 coding sequence is TGTGCCAGCAGTTGGCAGGGAGACTACGAGCAGTACTTC.

This clonotype was seen a few times. The DNA of the CDR3 is TGTGCCAGCAGCTTGGTGTCGTCTAACATTCAGTACTTC. This gives the protein CASSLVSSNIQYF. The J gene is TRBJ2-4, the V gene TRBV5-6; unclear D gene. Trimming left V 0 bases short and J 7 bases short, with 8 bases between. The length of the CDR3 is 13 residues. Germline V gene data show CDR1 as SGHDT and CDR2 as YYEEEE.

The rearrangement uses TRBV6-1 and TRBJ2-5, with D perhaps matching TRBD2 (6 bases). Per germline, CDR1 MNHNS and CDR2 SASEGT. Trimming took 10 bases from V and 3 from J, leaving 18 bases between them. The CDR3 has 14 amino acids. In DNA form, the CDR3 reads TGTGCCACCAACCCATTCAGGGAGGAAGAGACCCAGTACTTC. Translation gives CATNPFREEETQYF.

This rearrangement joins TRBV14 to TRBJ1-2; D gene unclear. Germline V gene lookup returns CDR1 SGHDN and CDR2 FVKESK. With 1 base removed from V and 4 bases from J, the gap between germline ends came to 10 bases. The CDR3 totals 14 residues. The CDR3 region is CASSQVQPGYGYTF. The CDR3 DNA is TGTGCCAGCAGCCAAGTTCAGCCCGGCTATGGCTACACCTTC.

The genes are TRBV7-9 and TRBJ1-2; 9 bases agree with TRBD1. This CDR3 has 14 residues. Germline V gene sequence: CDR1 SEHNR, CDR2 FQNEAQ (reference sequence). Trimming removed 4 bases from V and 7 bases from J; junction bases left unmatched: 7. The CDR3 region is CASSSPGQGPGYTF. The CDR3 coding sequence is TGTGCCAGCAGCTCGCCGGGACAGGGACCTGGCTACACCTTC.

The rearrangement links TRBV7-2 to TRBJ2-5; 9 bases agree with TRBD1. The CDR3 totals 12 residues. Germline CDR1 is SGHTA and CDR2 is FQGNSA. V shed 5 bases, J shed 5 bases, and the junction held 0 bases outside the gene matches. The CDR3 region has the DNA TGTGCCAGCAGCGGACAGGGGGAGACCCAGTACTTC. Its translation is CASSGQGETQYF.

J is TRBJ2-2 and V is TRBV7-2; tentatively, D is TRBD1 (5 bases). This CDR3 region has 12 residues. Germline CDR1 is SGHTA and CDR2 is FQGNSA. The V end was cut by 4 bases, the J end by 9 bases, with 9 bases between. CDR3 protein: CASSYGARELFF. CDR3 DNA: TGTGCCAGCAGCTATGGGGCCAGGGAGCTGTTTTTT.

This rearrangement joins TRBV4-1 to TRBJ2-1; 7 positions match TRBD1. Germline assignment: CDR1 MGHRA and CDR2 YSYEKL. This CDR3 is 16 amino acids long. J was trimmed by 6 bases and V by 8 bases; bases with no gene match: 16. The CDR3 bases are TGCGCCAGCGGATTTAAACCGGGACAGCCACCCAATGAGCAGTTCTTC. This encodes CASGFKPGQPPNEQFF.

This sequence joins TRBV7-8 and TRBJ1-2, with 11 bases aligning to TRBD1. This CDR3 is built from 15 residues. The germline V gene encodes CDR1 SGHVS and CDR2 FQNEAQ. V lost 6 bases and J lost 3; bases outside the gene matches: 6. CDR3 residues: CASRGGQGAYYGYTF. The DNA for the CDR3 is TGTGCCAGCAGGGGAGGACAGGGGGCGTACTATGGCTACACCTTC.

This clonotype has just a few counts. The chain combines TRBV7-3 with TRBJ2-6, with D uncertain. From germline, CDR1 is SGHTA and CDR2 FQGTGA. The V end lost 5 bases, the J end lost 2 bases, and 16 bases lay between the germline ends. CDR3 length equals 17 residues. The CDR3 loop reads CASSSSQRETGANVLTF. In nucleotides, the CDR3 is TGTGCCAGCAGCAGCTCCCAGCGTGAAACTGGGGCCAACGTCCTGACTTTC.

This clonotype was observed a handful of times. The chain links TRBV27 to TRBJ2-7; TRBD1 agrees at 7 bases. The ends lost 5 bases at V and 2 bases at J; junction bases unmatched: 9. The CDR3 runs to 15 residues. CDR1 and CDR2 from the germline V gene are MNHEY and SMNVEV (reference sequence). Here the CDR3 reads CASSLTPGQPYEQYF. In DNA, the CDR3 is TGTGCCAGCAGTCTAACGCCGGGACAGCCCTACGAGCAGTACTTC.

A few counts support this clonotype. The chain couples TRBV11-2 to TRBJ2-7, with D unresolved. The ends were cut back, 2 bases at V and 1 base at J, with 6 bases in the middle. CDR1 is SGHAT and CDR2 is FQNNGV in the germline V gene. This CDR3 has 13 amino acids. The CDR3 reads CASSLRQSYEQYF. Written as DNA, the CDR3 is TGTGCCAGCAGCTTACGTCAGTCCTACGAGCAGTACTTC. Combining the CDR3 with reference TRBV11-2 and TRBJ2-7 gives the whole variable domain EAGVAQSPRYKIIEKRQSVAFWCNPISGHATLYWYQQILGQGPKLLIQFQNNGVVDDSQLPKDRFSAERLKGVDSTLKIQPAKLEDSAVYLCASSLRQSYEQYFGPGTRLTVT.

The chain carries TRBV12-3 or TRBV12-4 and TRBJ2-5; no reliable D call. The CDR3 is 15 residues long. V was pared by 7 bases and J by 1 base, with 16 bases between. The CDR3 DNA sequence: TGTGCCAGCAATTCCCCGCATAGAAGCCAAGAGACCCAGTACTTC. As protein: CASNSPHRSQETQYF.

In this sample, this clonotype turned up many times. The rearrangement joins TRBV7-2 to TRBJ2-1; 10 positions agree with TRBD1. The CDR3 extends over 16 amino acids. Looked up from germline, CDR1 is SGHTA and CDR2 is FQGNSA. Trimming cost V 4 bases and J 4 bases; bases outside gene matches: 7. The CDR3 spells CASSSTGTGDYNEQFF. The CDR3 region has the DNA TGTGCCAGCAGCTCTACCGGGACAGGGGATTACAATGAGCAGTTCTTC.

This clonotype was observed at least ten times. The V call is TRBV7-9, the J call TRBJ1-2; unclear D gene. Germline CDR1 is SEHNR and CDR2 is FQNEAQ (reference sequence). This CDR3 has 12 amino acids. The V and J ends lost 10 bases and 8 bases respectively, with 17 bases between them. CDR3 nucleotides: TGTGCCACCGATTCGCAGGACGGAGGCTACACCTTC. Translation: CATDSQDGGYTF.

This clonotype was seen a handful of times. The chain has TRBV12-3 or TRBV12-4 and TRBJ1-4, with D unresolved. The V gene lost 5 bases and the J gene lost 0 bases, with 10 bases spanning the gap. There are 15 residues in the CDR3. CDR3 residues: CASSKPVATNEKLFF. The CDR3 coding sequence is TGTGCCAGCAGTAAGCCGGTGGCAACTAATGAAAAACTGTTTTTT.